Shown below are 24 T cell receptor beta chains from a single sample sequenced in a study of cytotoxic CD8 clonotypes in ibrutinib-treated CLL. Here immunoSEQ multiplex PCR was the method, and the copy in TCRdb shows in-frame clones only, minus some. The table has some 350,000 clones, about 61% seen once; the top ten hold roughly 6%. Sequencing used PBMCs, obtained after 36 months of ibrutinib treatment. These receptors were collected from a human donor with chronic lymphocytic leukemia.

V is TRBV5-8 and J is TRBJ2-5; D remains ambiguous. CDR1 and CDR2 from the germline V gene are SGHTS and YDEGEE. V shed 1 base and J shed 5 bases, with 12 bases lying between them. CDR3 length: 14 amino acids. CDR3 protein: CASSLYGRSETQYF. The CDR3 DNA sequence: TGTGCCAGCAGCTTGTATGGTCGCTCGGAGACCCAGTACTTC. Combining the CDR3 with reference TRBV5-8 and TRBJ2-5 gives the whole variable domain EAGVTQSPTHLIKTRGQQATLRCSPISGHTSVYWYQQALGLGLQFLLWYDEGEERNRGNFPPRFSGRQFPNYSSELNVNALELEDSALYLCASSLYGRSETQYFGPGTRLLVL.

The V gene is TRBV29-1, the J gene TRBJ1-1; a possible D gene is TRBD1 (6 bases). Germline values: CDR1 SQVTM, CDR2 ANQGSEA. The CDR3 runs to 13 residues. The V end was cut by 7 bases, the J end by 0 bases, with 12 bases between. The CDR3 reads CSALDSMNTEAFF. CDR3 nucleotide sequence: TGCAGCGCCCTGGACAGCATGAACACTGAAGCTTTCTTT.

The CDR3 sequence is CASRPSGTPSYEQYF. The CDR3 DNA follows: TGTGCCAGCAGACCTTCCGGGACGCCTTCTTACGAGCAGTACTTC. The V call is TRBV27, the J call TRBJ2-7; D could derive from TRBD1 or TRBD2 (5 bases each). CDR1 and CDR2 from the germline V gene are MNHEY and SMNVEV (reference sequence). V gave up 6 bases and J gave up 4 bases, with 19 bases separating them. This CDR3 region has 15 residues.

The sample holds a few counts of this clone. The gene calls are TRBV2 and TRBJ2-6; D is unclear. The germline CDR1 and CDR2 sequences are SNHLY and FYNNEI. This CDR3 region has 14 residues. The ends were cut back, 5 bases at V and 0 bases at J, with 5 bases in the middle. The CDR3 spells CASSRISGANVLTF. CDR3 nucleotide sequence: TGTGCCAGCAGTCGGATCTCTGGGGCCAACGTCCTGACTTTC.

The table lists this clone with a few counts. The chain's CDR3 is CASSAGTGYNQPQHF. The CDR3 DNA reads TGCGCCAGCAGCGCCGGGACAGGCTACAATCAGCCCCAGCATTTT. The rearrangement uses TRBV5-1 and TRBJ1-5; 8 nucleotides agree with TRBD1. Germline-derived CDR1 and CDR2 are SGHRS and YFSETQ. V dropped 4 bases and J dropped 3; count of bases not matched to a gene: 6. This CDR3 has 15 amino acids.

The rearrangement joins TRBV9 to TRBJ2-3, with 12 positions matching TRBD2. CDR3 length: 18 residues. CDR1 and CDR2 (germline): SGDLS, YYNGEE. The trim removed 2 bases at V and 1 base at J, leaving 8 bases unmatched. The CDR3 reads CASSVRSSGRAGTDTQYF. The CDR3 DNA reads as TGTGCCAGCAGCGTTCGTTCTAGCGGGAGGGCCGGCACAGATACGCAGTATTTT.

In this sample, this clone turned up a few times. This sequence joins TRBV4-1 and TRBJ1-1; the D gene is possibly TRBD1 (5 bases). From germline, CDR1 is MGHRA and CDR2 YSYEKL. Trimming took off 3 bases at V and 3 bases at J, with 11 bases between the two ends. This CDR3 has 14 amino acids. CDR3 DNA: TGCGCCAGCAGCCAGGTTCAGGGCGACACTGAAGCTTTCTTT. This translates into CASSQVQGDTEAFF.

The chain joins TRBV10-2 to TRBJ2-1; the match to TRBD1 covers 7 bases. Unmatched junction bases numbered 13, after V lost 2 bases and J lost 3 bases. This CDR3 contains 18 residues. The germline gives CDR1 WSHSY, CDR2 SAAADI. Written as DNA, the CDR3 is TGCGCCAGCAGTGAGGCCTACAGGGGACGCAGGGGCTACAATGAGCAGTTCTTC. Its protein product is CASSEAYRGRRGYNEQFF.

This clone was seen a handful of times. The rearrangement links TRBV6-6 to TRBJ1-6, with D perhaps matching TRBD1 (6 bases). V lost 7 bases to trimming and J lost 7 bases, with 11 bases between them. The V gene's germline CDR1 is MNHNY and CDR2 SVGAGI (reference sequence). CDR3 length: 13 amino acids. This chain's CDR3 is CASTQGFNSPLHF. In nucleotides, the CDR3 is TGTGCCAGCACTCAGGGGTTCAATTCACCCCTCCACTTT.

The chain links TRBV6-5 to TRBJ2-1, with TRBD2 identical over 11 bases. Germline lookup yields CDR1 MNHEY and CDR2 SVGAGI. J lost 6 bases, V lost 0 bases, and 4 bases had no gene match. CDR3 length: 16 amino acids. The CDR3 protein is CASSYSVAGGSNEQFF. The CDR3, as DNA: TGTGCCAGCAGTTACTCAGTAGCGGGGGGGAGCAATGAGCAGTTCTTC.

The V and J genes are TRBV15 and TRBJ2-7; 9 bases line up with TRBD1. The trim removed 7 bases at V and 2 bases at J, leaving 6 bases unmatched. CDR3 length: 14 residues. The germline V gene encodes CDR1 LNHNV and CDR2 YYDKDF (reference sequence). The chain's CDR3 is CATTLGQGPYEQYF. CDR3 sequence (DNA): TGTGCCACCACCCTGGGACAGGGACCCTACGAGCAGTACTTC.

The V gene is TRBV13, the J gene TRBJ2-2, with 8 bases lining up with TRBD2. Germline values: CDR1 PRHDT, CDR2 FYEKMQ (reference sequence). The ends lost 10 bases at V and 3 bases at J; junction bases unmatched: 10. CDR3 length equals 15 residues. The CDR3 region has the DNA TGTGCCACCCTGGCAGGGACTAGGGACACCGGGGAGCTGTTTTTT. This sequence encodes CATLAGTRDTGELFF.

The chain carries TRBV11-2 and TRBJ2-5, with 10 bases matching TRBD2. The germline V gene encodes CDR1 SGHAT and CDR2 FQNNGV. CDR3 length equals 16 residues. V was clipped by 1 base and J by 2 bases; unmatched bases: 4. The CDR3 DNA is TGTGCCAGCAGCTTAGTTAGCGGGGGGCAACAAGAGACCCAGTACTTC. It is translated as CASSLVSGGQQETQYF.

The chain combines TRBV7-9 with TRBJ1-1; D ambiguous. Trimming shortened V by 1 base and J by 6 bases, and 18 bases separated the two germline ends. This CDR3 contains 16 residues. Germline assignment: CDR1 SEHNR and CDR2 FQNEAQ (reference sequence). Here the CDR3 DNA reads TGTGCCAGCAGCTTAGACCCCCGGGGAGGCCTTCCTGAAGCTTTCTTT. Its protein product is CASSLDPRGGLPEAFF.

This rearrangement joins TRBV9 to TRBJ2-7; D might be TRBD2 (5 bases). Trimming took 4 bases from V and 7 from J, leaving 24 bases between them. Looked up from germline, CDR1 is SGDLS and CDR2 is YYNGEE. The length of the CDR3 is 16 residues. The CDR3 region is CASSLGIGLRGEEQYF. The CDR3 nucleotides are TGTGCCAGCAGCCTAGGAATCGGTCTTCGGGGTGAGGAGCAGTACTTC.

V usage is TRBV28 and J usage is TRBJ2-3; the match to TRBD2 covers 11 bases. Germline values: CDR1 MDHEN, CDR2 SYDVKM. The CDR3 covers 19 residues. V trimming: 5 bases; J trimming: 1 base; junction bases outside the gene matches: 14. Written as DNA, the CDR3 is TGTGCCAGCAGTCCGCACGTATATAGCGGGAGGGCCGGCACAGATACGCAGTATTTT. It encodes CASSPHVYSGRAGTDTQYF.

V is TRBV7-9 and J is TRBJ1-3; no definite D call. The CDR3 is 14 residues long. Trimming stripped 3 bases from V and 3 bases from J, with 9 bases between. Germline loops: CDR1 SEHNR, CDR2 FQNEAQ (reference sequence). The DNA of the CDR3 is TGTGCCAGCAGCTTCTTGGACGGTGGAAACACCATATATTTT. This gives the protein CASSFLDGGNTIYF. Combining the CDR3 with reference TRBV7-9 and TRBJ1-3 gives the whole variable domain DTGVSQNPRHKITKRGQNVTFRCDPISEHNRLYWYRQTLGQGPEFLTYFQNEAQLEKSRLLSDRFSAERPKGSFSTLEIQRTEQGDSAMYLCASSFLDGGNTIYFGEGSWLTVV.

This chain uses TRBV7-9 with TRBJ2-1, with D perhaps TRBD2 (6 bases). There are 15 residues in the CDR3. V dropped 1 base and J dropped 12 bases, with 19 bases sitting between them. The germline V gene encodes CDR1 SEHNR and CDR2 FQNEAQ (reference sequence). In DNA, the CDR3 is TGTGCCAGCAGCTTAGGTCCTTTGGGACTCAGTAGGCAGTTCTTC. Protein product: CASSLGPLGLSRQFF.

J is TRBJ2-7 and V is TRBV6-5; D tentatively fits TRBD1 or TRBD2 (5 bases each). Trimming left V 0 bases short and J 7 bases short, with 13 bases between. This CDR3 is 14 amino acids long. Germline CDR1 and CDR2: MNHEY and SVGAGI. The CDR3 loop reads CASSYSDTGGEQYF. The CDR3 nucleotides are TGTGCCAGCAGTTACTCGGATACTGGGGGAGAGCAGTACTTC.

This clone was observed a single time. The chain is built from TRBV5-1 and TRBJ2-1; 7 nucleotides align to TRBD2. The CDR3 length is 13 residues. Trimming cost V 3 bases and J 6 bases; bases outside gene matches: 3. The germline V gene encodes CDR1 SGHRS and CDR2 YFSETQ. The chain's CDR3 is CASSWGGSNEQFF. The CDR3 region has the DNA TGCGCCAGCAGCTGGGGGGGTAGCAATGAGCAGTTCTTC.

This clone was counted between two and nine times. The chain has TRBV5-1 and TRBJ1-1; D gene uncertain. The CDR3 sequence is 14 residues long. The ends were cut back, 2 bases at V and 1 base at J, with 9 bases in the middle. Germline V gene lookup returns CDR1 SGHRS and CDR2 YFSETQ. The CDR3 region is CASSLQATNTEAFF. As DNA, the CDR3 is TGCGCCAGCAGCTTACAAGCGACGAACACTGAAGCTTTCTTT. Full variable domain (outside the CDR3, taken from reference TRBV5-1 and TRBJ1-1): KAGVTQTPRYLIKTRGQQVTLSCSPISGHRSVSWYQQTPGQGLQFLFEYFSETQRNKGNFPGRFSGRQFSNSRSEMNVSTLELGDSALYLCASSLQATNTEAFFGQGTRLTVV.

This chain uses TRBV6-1 with TRBJ1-1; possibly TRBD1 for D (6 bases). CDR3 size: 14 residues. Looked up from germline, CDR1 is MNHNS and CDR2 is SASEGT. V dropped 4 bases and J dropped 5 bases, with 14 bases sitting between them. This CDR3 is CASSAGDLGTEAFF. CDR3 nucleotide sequence: TGTGCCAGCAGTGCAGGGGACCTGGGGACTGAAGCTTTCTTT.

In its sample, this clone was seen a few times. The same CDR3 arises from other DNA sequences in this sample as well. CDR3 in DNA: TGTGCCAGCAGTCGAGGTTATGGCTACACCTTC. Translated: CASSRGYGYTF. The chain couples TRBV6-5 to TRBJ1-2; no reliable D call. Germline V lookup: CDR1 MNHEY, CDR2 SVGAGI. The CDR3 consists of 11 residues. Trimming took off 5 bases at V and 5 bases at J, with 6 bases between the two ends.

The rearrangement uses TRBV28 and TRBJ2-7, with D perhaps matching TRBD1 or TRBD2 (5 bases each). The CDR3 extends over 15 amino acids. CDR1 and CDR2 from the germline V gene are MDHEN and SYDVKM. Trimming pared 2 bases from V and 1 base from J, leaving 12 bases between. The CDR3: CASSLIVWGSYEQYF. DNA of the CDR3: TGTGCCAGCAGTTTAATAGTGTGGGGGTCCTACGAGCAGTACTTC. Variable domain in full (rest from reference TRBV28 and TRBJ2-7): DVKVTQSSRYLVKRTGEKVFLECVQDMDHENMFWYRQDPGLGLRLIYFSYDVKMKEKGDIPEGYSVSREKKERFSLILESASTNQTSMYLCASSLIVWGSYEQYFGPGTRLTVT.